This TCR beta chain appears in the sequencing data of a study of blood T cell repertoires in COVID-19. Recruitment covered 20 to 25 US areas and drew participants whose ages spanned about 18 to 100 years. In assigning cohorts, the study relied on participant-reported clinical history. The CDR3 is 15 residues long. V lost 3 bases to trimming and J lost 1 base; unmatched junction nucleotides: 2. Germline CDR1 reads SGDLS; CDR2 reads YYNGEE. In the source study's methods: Estimation of nucleated cell counts relied on the amplification of reference gene primers. TCRdb keeps only in-frame clones here, not all; method: immunoSEQ multiplex PCR. V, J and clone size are taken as reported in that table, and D and trimming were inferred from the DNA itself. The data hold about 430,000 clones, with 70% to 90% observed a single time.

Sequenced: PBMCs or T cells enriched from blood (not recorded which). The TCR originated in a woman aged 18 to 35 who had been exposed to COVID-19. The chain couples TRBV9 to TRBJ2-5; 11 bases are shared with TRBD2. Here the CDR3 reads CASSGSGGAQETQYF. In DNA, the CDR3 is TGTGCCAGCAGCGGTAGCGGGGGGGCCCAAGAGACCCAGTACTTC.